Below are 3 T cell receptor beta chains sequenced from a single sample in a study of shared clonotypes between healthy human individuals. Measured with immunoSEQ multiplex PCR; TCRdb has only the in-frame clones, and not every one. Of fewer than 2.5 million clones listed, over 85% are singletons. The sequenced sample was naive CD4+ T cells from PBMCs. Subset here: CD45RA+ positively selected. These receptors originate from a man between 18 and 35 years old in good health. Some clones in this sample may be carry-over from other donors' samples.

The chain couples TRBV9 to TRBJ2-3; 10 positions match TRBD2. The CDR3 is 18 residues long. Germline V CDR1 and CDR2: SGDLS, YYNGEE. V gave up 0 bases and J gave up 6 bases; unmatched junction bases: 13. CDR3 protein: CASSVGHPQSGRADTQYF. In nucleotides, the CDR3 is TGTGCCAGCAGCGTAGGCCACCCGCAAAGCGGGAGGGCCGATACGCAGTATTTT.

V and J are TRBV5-1 and TRBJ2-7; a possible D gene is TRBD2 (6 bases). Trimming cost V 0 bases and J 4 bases, with 14 bases left between them. This CDR3 comprises 15 residues. Germline V gene data show CDR1 as SGHRS and CDR2 as YFSETQ. DNA of the CDR3: TGCGCCAGCAGCTTGGTTCGGGGGAATCTGTACGAGCAGTACTTC. Amino acid sequence: CASSLVRGNLYEQYF. The full variable domain, rest sourced from reference TRBV5-1 and TRBJ2-7, is KAGVTQTPRYLIKTRGQQVTLSCSPISGHRSVSWYQQTPGQGLQFLFEYFSETQRNKGNFPGRFSGRQFSNSRSEMNVSTLELGDSALYLCASSLVRGNLYEQYFGPGTRLTVT.

This sequence joins TRBV11-1 and TRBJ1-1; the D gene is possibly TRBD1 (5 bases). CDR3 length: 14 residues. The ends were cut back, 3 bases at V and 0 bases at J, with 8 bases in the middle. In germline, CDR1 is SGHAT, CDR2 FQDESV (reference sequence). CDR3 bases: TGTGCCAGCAGCTTGAGACAGCTGAACACTGAAGCTTTCTTT. It is translated as CASSLRQLNTEAFF.